This T cell receptor (beta chain) was observed in a study of cytomegalovirus exposure and HLA in healthy donors. Looking at the study overall: In a later analysis, it was reported that the roughly 130 validation repertoires had been produced on the same platform as the 700 or so repertoires belonging to the first cohort.

Overall study findings and caveats: Specificity of three CMV-associated chains for CMV antigens was verified in vitro.

This clone was seen once. Its antigen is currently unknown. Produced via immunoSEQ multiplex PCR; TCRdb's table is partial and in-frame only. The sample consists of approximately 46,000 clones, more than 85% of them appearing once. CDR3 size: 15 residues. Germline CDR1 is SGHRS and CDR2 is YFSETQ. V was cut by 3 bases and J by 0 bases, with 7 bases left in between. The source material was PBMCs. This clonotype was obtained from a woman younger than 35 in good health and CMV-seronegative. The genes are TRBV5-1 and TRBJ2-6; a possible D gene is TRBD1 (5 bases). CDR3 in DNA: TGCGCCAGCAGCTATGACAGCTCTGGGGCCAACGTCCTGACTTTC. Its protein product is CASSYDSSGANVLTF.